The 11 T cell receptor beta chains in this list originate from one sample, sequenced in a study of blood T cell repertoires in COVID-19. Sequencing was performed with immunoSEQ multiplex PCR; in TCRdb, only in-frame clones are kept and a portion is missing. The sample includes approximately 250,000 clones, around 90% of them seen just once. Sequencing was done on a sample of PBMCs or T cells enriched from blood (not recorded which). The receptor source for this set is a woman in her 30s with acute COVID-19.

This rearrangement joins TRBV5-1 to TRBJ1-1, with 9 bases lining up with TRBD1. This CDR3 is 16 amino acids long. Per germline, CDR1 SGHRS and CDR2 YFSETQ. Germline trimming cut 5 bases from V and 3 bases from J; bases unmatched to any gene: 11. The CDR3 spells CASRTFSGTGYTEAFF. The DNA for the CDR3 is TGCGCCAGCAGAACTTTTTCCGGGACAGGGTACACTGAAGCTTTCTTT.

This sequence joins TRBV27 and TRBJ1-5; TRBD1 might be the D (5 bases). Trimming cost V 6 bases and J 2 bases, with 5 bases left between them. This CDR3 has 12 amino acids. Germline-derived CDR1 and CDR2 are MNHEY and SMNVEV (reference sequence). This CDR3 reads CASRTGNQPQHF. CDR3 coding DNA: TGTGCCAGCAGGACAGGCAATCAGCCCCAGCATTTT.

The chain joins TRBV4-1 to TRBJ2-3; a possible D gene is TRBD2 (5 bases). Germline lookup yields CDR1 MGHRA and CDR2 YSYEKL. The V gene lost 1 base and the J gene lost 3 bases, with 20 bases spanning the gap. The CDR3 sequence is 18 residues long. The CDR3 sequence: CASSQVADYKGPTDTQYF. CDR3 coding DNA: TGCGCCAGCAGCCAAGTGGCTGACTACAAGGGTCCGACAGATACGCAGTATTTT.

The genes are TRBV6-1 and TRBJ2-2; D remains ambiguous. CDR3 length: 13 amino acids. Germline CDR1 and CDR2: MNHNS and SASEGT. The V and J ends lost 2 bases and 2 bases respectively, with 3 bases between them. Here the CDR3 reads CASSEPNTGELFF. The CDR3 bases are TGTGCCAGCAGTGAACCTAACACCGGGGAGCTGTTTTTT.

J is TRBJ2-5 and V is TRBV7-2; D gene uncertain. The CDR3 loop spans 14 amino acids. CDR1 SGHTA and CDR2 FQGNSA come from the germline V gene. Trimming shortened V by 0 bases and J by 4 bases, and 9 bases separated the two germline ends. CDR3 DNA: TGTGCCAGCAGCTTAGCATCTAGACGAGAGACCCAGTACTTC. The encoded protein is CASSLASRRETQYF. The full variable domain, rest sourced from reference TRBV7-2 and TRBJ2-5, is GAGVSQSPSNKVTEKGKDVELRCDPISGHTALYWYRQSLGQGLEFLIYFQGNSAPDKSGLPSDRFSAERTGGSVSTLTIQRTQQEDSAVYLCASSLASRRETQYFGPGTRLLVL.

The chain carries TRBV9 and TRBJ1-6; maybe TRBD1 (5 bases). The CDR3 is made up of 16 amino acids. Trimming stripped 0 bases from V and 2 bases from J, with 9 bases between. From germline, CDR1 is SGDLS and CDR2 YYNGEE. The CDR3 nucleotides read TGTGCCAGCAGCGTAGGCACAGGCACCTATAATTCACCCCTCCACTTT. Residues: CASSVGTGTYNSPLHF.

This chain links TRBV7-3 with TRBJ1-1; D ambiguous. Germline V gene lookup returns CDR1 SGHTA and CDR2 FQGTGA. The CDR3 is 14 residues long. Trimming took 4 bases from V and 4 from J, leaving 13 bases between them. CDR3 bases: TGTGCCAGCAGCTCGGAGGGATGGGGCACTGAAGCTTTCTTT. Encoded protein: CASSSEGWGTEAFF.

This chain joins TRBV28 and TRBJ2-7; D remains ambiguous. The germline V and J ends were trimmed by 8 bases and 3 bases, with 5 bases remaining between them. The CDR3 contains 10 residues. Germline values: CDR1 MDHEN, CDR2 SYDVKM. The DNA of the CDR3 is TGTGCCAGCGGCAACTACGAGCAGTACTTC. Translated: CASGNYEQYF. Drawing the rest from reference TRBV28 and TRBJ2-7, the complete variable domain is DVKVTQSSRYLVKRTGEKVFLECVQDMDHENMFWYRQDPGLGLRLIYFSYDVKMKEKGDIPEGYSVSREKKERFSLILESASTNQTSMYLCASGNYEQYFGPGTRLTVT.

The J gene is TRBJ2-2, the V gene TRBV18; 13 nucleotides match TRBD2. Germline values: CDR1 KGHSH, CDR2 LQKENI. V trimming: 3 bases; J trimming: 6 bases; junction bases outside the gene matches: 25. The CDR3 is 23 amino acids. In DNA, the CDR3 is TGTGCCAGCTCACCCGTAATCCGACTACCAACTACCGGGACTAGCGGGATTCCCGGGGAGCTGTTTTTT. Protein sequence: CASSPVIRLPTTGTSGIPGELFF.

This chain joins TRBV11-2 and TRBJ1-2; tentatively, D is TRBD1 (5 bases). Between the trimmed V and J ends, which lost 0 bases and 2 bases, there was a span of 10 bases. Germline CDR1 and CDR2: SGHAT and FQNNGV. CDR3 size: 15 residues. The CDR3 region has the DNA TGTGCCAGCAGCTTAGAGGCGGGGGGAAACTATGGCTACACCTTC. Translating gives CASSLEAGGNYGYTF.

V usage is TRBV15 and J usage is TRBJ1-4, with 11 bases aligning to TRBD1. The CDR3 is made up of 16 amino acids. Germline CDR1 reads LNHNV; CDR2 reads YYDKDF (reference sequence). Unmatched junction bases numbered 4, after V lost 1 base and J lost 6 bases. The CDR3 reads CATSRAMGQGDEKLFF. The CDR3 bases are TGTGCCACCAGCAGAGCAATGGGACAGGGGGATGAAAAACTGTTTTTT.